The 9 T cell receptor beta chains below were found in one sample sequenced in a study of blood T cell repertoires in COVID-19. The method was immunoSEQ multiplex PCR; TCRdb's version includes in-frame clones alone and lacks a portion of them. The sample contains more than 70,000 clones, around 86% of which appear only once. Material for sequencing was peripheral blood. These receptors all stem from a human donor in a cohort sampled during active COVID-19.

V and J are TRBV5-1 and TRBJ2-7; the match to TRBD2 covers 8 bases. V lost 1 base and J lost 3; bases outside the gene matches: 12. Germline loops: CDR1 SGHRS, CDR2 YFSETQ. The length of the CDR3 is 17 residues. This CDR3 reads CASSLRAAGGRHYEQYF. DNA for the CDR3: TGCGCCAGCAGCTTGAGGGCGGCGGGGGGCCGTCACTACGAGCAGTACTTC.

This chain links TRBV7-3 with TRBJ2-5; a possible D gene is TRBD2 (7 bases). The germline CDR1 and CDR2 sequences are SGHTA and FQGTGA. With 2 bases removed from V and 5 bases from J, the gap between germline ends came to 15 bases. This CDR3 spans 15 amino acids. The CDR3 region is CASSLRGASRETQYF. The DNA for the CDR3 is TGTGCCAGCAGCTTACGGGGGGCGTCGCGTGAGACCCAGTACTTC.

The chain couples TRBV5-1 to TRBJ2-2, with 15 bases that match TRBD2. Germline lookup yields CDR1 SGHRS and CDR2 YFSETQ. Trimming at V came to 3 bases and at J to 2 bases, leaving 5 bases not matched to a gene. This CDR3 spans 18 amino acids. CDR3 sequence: CASSSGLAGGQNTGELFF. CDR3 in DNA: TGCGCCAGCAGCTCTGGACTAGCGGGGGGGCAAAACACCGGGGAGCTGTTTTTT.

The CDR3 DNA sequence: TGTGCCAGCAGCTTAAGTCTAGCGGGGCCGGGGATCCAAGAGACCCAGTACTTC. It yields the protein CASSLSLAGPGIQETQYF. J is TRBJ2-5 and V is TRBV5-5, with 9 positions matching TRBD2. The germline V gene encodes CDR1 SGHKS and CDR2 YYEKEE (reference sequence). The V segment lost 2 bases and the J segment 1 base; nucleotides outside the gene matches: 12. The CDR3 runs 18 residues. The entire variable domain, with the rest obtained from reference TRBV5-5 and TRBJ2-5, is as follows: DAGVTQSPTHLIKTRGQQVTLRCSPISGHKSVSWYQQVLGQGPQFIFQYYEKEERGRGNFPDRFSARQFPNYSSELNVNALLLGDSALYLCASSLSLAGPGIQETQYFGPGTRLLVL.

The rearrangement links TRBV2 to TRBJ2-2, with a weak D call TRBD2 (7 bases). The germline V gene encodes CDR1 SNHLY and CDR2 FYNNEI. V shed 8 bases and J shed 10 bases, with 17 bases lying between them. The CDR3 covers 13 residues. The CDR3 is CASEGGVGLELFF. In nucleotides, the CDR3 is TGTGCCAGCGAAGGGGGGGTTGGACTGGAGCTGTTTTTT.

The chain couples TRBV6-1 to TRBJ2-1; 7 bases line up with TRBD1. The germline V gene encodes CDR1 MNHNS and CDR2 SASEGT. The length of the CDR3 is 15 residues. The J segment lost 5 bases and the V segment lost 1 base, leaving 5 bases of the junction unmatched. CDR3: CASSEGQGVHNEQFF. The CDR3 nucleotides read TGTGCCAGCAGTGAAGGCCAGGGGGTACACAATGAGCAGTTCTTC.

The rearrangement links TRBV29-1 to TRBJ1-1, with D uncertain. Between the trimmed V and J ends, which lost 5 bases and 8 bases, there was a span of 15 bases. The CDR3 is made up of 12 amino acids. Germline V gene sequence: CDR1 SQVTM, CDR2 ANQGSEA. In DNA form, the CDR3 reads TGCAGCGTTCATCCAACCCCGGGAGAAGCTTTCTTT. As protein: CSVHPTPGEAFF.

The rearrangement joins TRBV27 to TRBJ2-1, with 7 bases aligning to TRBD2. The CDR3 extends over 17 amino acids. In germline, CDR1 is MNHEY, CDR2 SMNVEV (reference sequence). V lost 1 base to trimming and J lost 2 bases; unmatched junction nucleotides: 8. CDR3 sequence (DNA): TGTGCCAGCAGTTTATGGGTGGGCGGGGGACCCTACAATGAGCAGTTCTTC. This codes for CASSLWVGGGPYNEQFF.

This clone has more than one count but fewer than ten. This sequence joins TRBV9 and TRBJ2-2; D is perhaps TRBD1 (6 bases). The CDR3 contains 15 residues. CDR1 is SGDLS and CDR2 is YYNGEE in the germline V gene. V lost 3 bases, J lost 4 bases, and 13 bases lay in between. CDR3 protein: CASSALQGGTGELFF. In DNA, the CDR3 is TGTGCCAGCAGCGCCTTACAGGGTGGCACCGGGGAGCTGTTTTTT. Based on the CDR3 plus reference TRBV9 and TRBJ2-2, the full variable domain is DSGVTQTPKHLITATGQRVTLRCSPRSGDLSVYWYQQSLDQGLQFLIQYYNGEERAKGNILERFSAQQFPDLHSELNLSSLELGDSALYFCASSALQGGTGELFFGEGSRLTVL.